These 19 T cell receptor beta chains were all obtained from the same sample, sequenced in a study of shared clonotypes between healthy human individuals. The data were produced by immunoSEQ multiplex PCR, yet TCRdb's version contains in-frame clones alone and is incomplete. The data hold roughly 760,000 clones, with about 74% observed a single time. What was sequenced was memory CD4+ T cells sorted from blood. Subset indicated: CD45RA-negative fraction. All receptors derive from a woman under 40 in good health.

This chain uses TRBV4-1 with TRBJ1-1; 8 bases are shared with TRBD1. The CDR3 extends over 15 amino acids. The J segment lost 8 bases and the V segment lost 3 bases, leaving 11 bases of the junction unmatched. From germline, CDR1 is MGHRA and CDR2 YSYEKL. The CDR3 loop reads CASSHGPDRDREAFF. Here the CDR3 DNA reads TGCGCCAGCAGCCATGGGCCGGACAGGGACCGGGAAGCTTTCTTT.

The count of this clone is one. The chain employs TRBV19 and TRBJ2-1; TRBD2 is a possible D gene (6 bases). Germline V gives CDR1 LNHDA, CDR2 SQIVND (reference sequence). The length of the CDR3 is 14 residues. V lost 3 bases to trimming and J lost 6 bases, with 12 bases between them. The CDR3 spells CASSIPGSGNEQFF. CDR3 sequence (DNA): TGTGCCAGTAGTATCCCCGGGAGTGGCAATGAGCAGTTCTTC.

The chain combines TRBV28 with TRBJ1-2; TRBD1 agrees at 11 bases. This CDR3 is 16 amino acids long. The germline V gene encodes CDR1 MDHEN and CDR2 SYDVKM. J lost 8 bases, V lost 8 bases, and 16 bases had no gene match. The CDR3 DNA reads TGTGCCAGCGGCGGGACAGGGGGACCGGGGACTCGGGGCTACACCTTC. Its translation is CASGGTGGPGTRGYTF.

There are a few counts of this clone. V and J are TRBV6-5 and TRBJ2-5; D possibly corresponds to TRBD1 (6 bases). Trimming took 6 bases from V and 1 from J, leaving 12 bases between them. The CDR3 is 14 amino acids. Germline lookup yields CDR1 MNHEY and CDR2 SVGAGI. CDR3 protein: CASRRTASQETQYF. CDR3 DNA sequence: TGTGCCAGCAGACGGACAGCGTCCCAAGAGACCCAGTACTTC.

This clone was picked up one time. The rearrangement uses TRBV19 and TRBJ2-3; 7 bases are a match to TRBD1. The CDR3 extends over 17 amino acids. Germline V gene data show CDR1 as LNHDA and CDR2 as SQIVND (reference sequence). The V and J ends lost 5 bases and 1 base, in that order; junction bases with no gene match: 12. CDR3 sequence (DNA): TGTGCCAGTAGTTTGCAGTCCGGGACAGCAGGCACAGATACGCAGTATTTT. Protein sequence: CASSLQSGTAGTDTQYF.

This chain uses TRBV7-9 with TRBJ2-5; D unclear. The CDR3 has 13 residues. Germline values: CDR1 SEHNR, CDR2 FQNEAQ (reference sequence). The germline V and J ends were trimmed by 2 bases and 4 bases, with 8 bases remaining between them. CDR3 sequence reads: CASSLMTRETQYF. The CDR3 nucleotides are TGTGCCAGCAGCTTAATGACGAGAGAGACCCAGTACTTC.

This clone was recorded a few times. CDR3 amino acids: CASSSRGGETQYF. CDR3 nucleotide sequence: TGTGCCAGCAGCTCGAGGGGCGGGGAGACCCAGTACTTC. This chain uses TRBV13 with TRBJ2-5; either TRBD1 or TRBD2 may fit D (5 bases each). Germline CDR1 reads PRHDT; CDR2 reads FYEKMQ (reference sequence). Between the trimmed V and J ends, which lost 4 bases and 5 bases, there was a span of 11 bases. The CDR3 runs to 13 residues.

The chain links TRBV5-1 to TRBJ1-1; a weak D match, TRBD1 (5 bases). From germline, CDR1 is SGHRS and CDR2 YFSETQ. The CDR3 extends over 14 amino acids. The V and J ends lost 7 bases and 3 bases respectively, with 16 bases between them. CDR3 protein: CASGSTGRYTEAFF. For the CDR3, the DNA is TGCGCCAGCGGATCCACAGGTCGTTACACTGAAGCTTTCTTT.

Regarding this clone: The sample carries other DNA sequences with the same CDR3. The chain is built from TRBV6-1 and TRBJ1-5; D is uncertain. Germline V CDR1 and CDR2: MNHNS, SASEGT. V was trimmed by 5 bases and J by 0 bases, leaving 8 bases between them. The CDR3 loop spans 14 amino acids. The CDR3 reads CASSPDYSNQPQHF. In DNA form, the CDR3 reads TGTGCCAGCAGTCCTGACTATAGCAATCAGCCCCAGCATTTT.

This clone was recorded a few times. This chain joins TRBV5-1 and TRBJ2-5, with D maybe TRBD2 (5 bases). V lost 3 bases to trimming and J lost 5 bases, with 14 bases between them. CDR3 length equals 14 residues. CDR1 is SGHRS, CDR2 YFSETQ, per germline. CDR3 coding DNA: TGCGCCAGCAGCTCCTCTAGCCTGGGGGAGACCCAGTACTTC. Translating it yields CASSSSSLGETQYF.

V gene TRBV6-5 combines with J gene TRBJ2-7; 10 bases line up with TRBD1. The CDR3 is made up of 15 amino acids. Germline V gene lookup returns CDR1 MNHEY and CDR2 SVGAGI. The V segment lost 6 bases and the J segment 0 bases; nucleotides outside the gene matches: 5. The CDR3 nucleotides are TGTGCCAGCAGAAATCGGGACAGGGGCTCCTACGAGCAGTACTTC. This codes for CASRNRDRGSYEQYF.

The chain joins TRBV10-3 to TRBJ2-3; the match to TRBD2 covers 7 bases. From germline, CDR1 is ENHRY and CDR2 SYGVKD. This CDR3 has 14 residues. V shed 9 bases and J 1 base; nucleotides not matched to a gene: 7. The CDR3 spells CAISGLAGTDTQYF. As DNA, the CDR3 is TGTGCCATATCTGGGCTAGCGGGCACAGATACGCAGTATTTT.

The chain joins TRBV30 to TRBJ1-5; 7 nucleotides agree with TRBD1. Germline-derived CDR1 and CDR2 are GTSNPN and SVGIG (reference sequence). Trimming removed 2 bases from V and 4 bases from J; junction bases left unmatched: 5. The CDR3 sequence is 14 residues long. CDR3 protein: CAWSPGGTNQPQHF. In DNA form, the CDR3 reads TGTGCCTGGAGTCCAGGGGGGACAAATCAGCCCCAGCATTTT.

This chain joins TRBV4-2 and TRBJ1-5, with D perhaps TRBD1 (5 bases). CDR3 length: 13 residues. The germline V gene has CDR1 LGHNA and CDR2 YNFKEQ. V was pared by 5 bases and J by 4 bases, with 9 bases between. The CDR3 DNA sequence: TGTGCCAGCAGCGCCGGGGCAAATCAGCCCCAGCATTTT. Translated: CASSAGANQPQHF.

The chain joins TRBV12-2 to TRBJ1-5; the D call of TRBD1 is as the table states it, not checked on the DNA. TRBV12-2 is a listed pseudogene. The CDR3 covers 20 residues. CDR3 region: CASRLNFGTGGSYSNQPQHF. The CDR3 bases are TGTGCAAGTCGCCTTAACTTCGGGACAGGGGGGTCTTATAGCAATCAGCCCCAGCATTTT.

The chain has TRBV27 and TRBJ1-5; D gene uncertain. The V gene's germline CDR1 is MNHEY and CDR2 SMNVEV (reference sequence). Between the trimmed V and J ends, which lost 2 bases and 2 bases, there was a span of 7 bases. The CDR3 is made up of 14 amino acids. CDR3 coding DNA: TGTGCCAGCAGTTTAGGCAGCGGCAATCAGCCCCAGCATTTT. Its protein is CASSLGSGNQPQHF.

In its sample, this clone was seen once. The J gene is TRBJ2-2, the V gene TRBV6-6, with D uncertain. The CDR3 totals 12 residues. The V gene lost 7 bases and the J gene lost 6 bases, with 9 bases spanning the gap. The germline gives CDR1 MNHNY, CDR2 SVGAGI (reference sequence). The DNA for the CDR3 is TGTGCCAGCACCATGTTTGCCGGGGAGCTGTTTTTT. Residues: CASTMFAGELFF.

V usage is TRBV27 and J usage is TRBJ2-7, with 8 nucleotides matching TRBD2. Germline CDR1 reads MNHEY; CDR2 reads SMNVEV (reference sequence). The CDR3 extends over 16 amino acids. V dropped 6 bases and J dropped 3; count of bases not matched to a gene: 13. The CDR3 is CASSHRRGLEIYEQYF. The CDR3 coding sequence is TGTGCCAGCAGCCATAGGCGGGGACTAGAGATCTACGAGCAGTACTTC.

This chain links TRBV19 with TRBJ1-4; unclear D gene. The CDR3 spans 12 residues. V dropped 9 bases and J dropped 7 bases, with 12 bases sitting between them. Germline loops: CDR1 LNHDA, CDR2 SQIVND (reference sequence). The CDR3 DNA reads TGTGCCAGCCTGGCAATGGGTGAAAAACTGTTTTTT. This sequence encodes CASLAMGEKLFF.